These T cell receptor beta chains were read from a single sample in a study of blood T cell repertoires in COVID-19. Generated by immunoSEQ multiplex PCR, the TCRdb table keeps only in-frame clones and is missing some. The table shows 35,000 to 45,000 clones, with 92% occurring only once. Material: peripheral blood. The source is a man aged 50 to 59 with active COVID-19. Each CDR3 is given with its conserved first and last residue. Fields, in order: V gene, D gene, J gene, clone size, CDR3 length, CDR3 protein, CDR3 DNA. The D gene is left open where the match is weak. Where a row states a size, it is once, few, many or the class of an expanded clone; other rows omit it.

V gene: TRBV25-1; D gene: .; J gene: TRBJ1-4; clone size: .; CDR3 length: 14; CDR3 protein: CASSEFGSGGKLFF; CDR3 DNA: TGTGCCAGCAGTGAATTTGGTTCGGGTGGAAAACTGTTTTTT
V gene: TRBV28; D gene: .; J gene: TRBJ1-5; clone size: .; CDR3 length: 15; CDR3 protein: CASSPRGGGNQPQHF; CDR3 DNA: TGTGCCAGCAGCCCCCGGGGGGGAGGCAATCAGCCCCAGCATTTT
V gene: TRBV19; D gene: TRBD1; J gene: TRBJ2-7; clone size: .; CDR3 length: 15; CDR3 protein: CASSNGQGAQFEQYF; CDR3 DNA: TGTGCCAGTAGTAACGGACAGGGGGCGCAGTTCGAGCAGTACTTC
V gene: TRBV30; D gene: TRBD2; J gene: TRBJ2-1; clone size: .; CDR3 length: 13; CDR3 protein: CAWGLAPHNEQFF; CDR3 DNA: TGTGCCTGGGGACTAGCACCACACAATGAGCAGTTCTTC
V gene: TRBV9; D gene: .; J gene: TRBJ1-3; clone size: .; CDR3 length: 16; CDR3 protein: CASSVKALGAGNTIYF; CDR3 DNA: TGTGCCAGCAGCGTAAAGGCCCTCGGGGCTGGAAACACCATATATTTT
V gene: TRBV4-2; D gene: TRBD2; J gene: TRBJ2-3; clone size: .; CDR3 length: 14; CDR3 protein: CASSGDYSTDTQYF; CDR3 DNA: TGTGCCAGCAGCGGGGACTACAGCACAGATACGCAGTATTTT
V gene: TRBV28; D gene: .; J gene: TRBJ2-5; clone size: .; CDR3 length: 15; CDR3 protein: CASSQGSPAGETQYF; CDR3 DNA: TGTGCCAGCAGCCAGGGGTCACCAGCCGGGGAGACCCAGTACTTC
V gene: TRBV24-1; D gene: .; J gene: TRBJ2-3; clone size: .; CDR3 length: 15; CDR3 protein: CATSAPGSSTDTQYF; CDR3 DNA: TGTGCCACCAGTGCCCCGGGTTCTAGCACAGATACGCAGTATTTT
V gene: TRBV21-1; D gene: .; J gene: TRBJ1-2; clone size: .; CDR3 length: 13; CDR3 protein: CARPSVRGHGYTF; CDR3 DNA: TGTGCCAGGCCGAGCGTTAGGGGCCATGGCTACACCTTC
V gene: TRBV9; D gene: TRBD2; J gene: TRBJ2-1; clone size: .; CDR3 length: 17; CDR3 protein: CASSNPRGGSSYNEQFF; CDR3 DNA: TGTGCCAGCAGCAACCCGAGGGGCGGGAGCTCCTACAATGAGCAGTTCTTC
V gene: TRBV24-1; D gene: TRBD1; J gene: TRBJ1-2; clone size: .; CDR3 length: 13; CDR3 protein: CATSERQGRGYTF; CDR3 DNA: TGTGCCACCAGTGAAAGACAGGGGAGAGGCTACACCTTC
V gene: TRBV7-3; D gene: TRBD2; J gene: TRBJ2-1; clone size: .; CDR3 length: 18; CDR3 protein: CASSLAGGHLSSYNEQFF; CDR3 DNA: TGTGCCAGCAGCTTAGCGGGAGGTCACCTTAGCTCCTACAATGAGCAGTTCTTC
V gene: TRBV30; D gene: TRBD1; J gene: TRBJ1-6; clone size: .; CDR3 length: 16; CDR3 protein: CACTTVLRQGNSPLHF; CDR3 DNA: TGTGCCTGTACAACGGTCCTCAGACAGGGGAATTCACCCCTCCACTTT
V gene: TRBV7-9; D gene: TRBD1; J gene: TRBJ1-2; clone size: .; CDR3 length: 18; CDR3 protein: CASNLHSGTGTANYGYTF; CDR3 DNA: TGTGCCAGCAACTTACATTCCGGGACAGGGACTGCTAACTATGGCTACACCTTC
V gene: TRBV6-2/TRBV6-3; D gene: .; J gene: TRBJ2-5; clone size: .; CDR3 length: 13; CDR3 protein: CAGSPGRMETQYF; CDR3 DNA: TGTGCCGGCAGTCCGGGGAGGATGGAGACCCAGTACTTC
V gene: TRBV19; D gene: TRBD1; J gene: TRBJ1-1; clone size: .; CDR3 length: 15; CDR3 protein: CASSSQGQANTEAFF; CDR3 DNA: TGTGCCAGTAGTAGCCAGGGACAGGCGAACACTGAAGCTTTCTTT
V gene: TRBV9; D gene: TRBD2; J gene: TRBJ2-1; clone size: once; CDR3 length: 17; CDR3 protein: CASSATFLAGGLNEQFF; CDR3 DNA: TGTGCCAGCAGCGCCACATTCTTAGCGGGAGGTCTGAATGAGCAGTTCTTC
V gene: TRBV30; D gene: TRBD1; J gene: TRBJ1-4; clone size: .; CDR3 length: 13; CDR3 protein: CAWRDRGQEKLFF; CDR3 DNA: TGTGCCTGGAGAGACAGGGGGCAGGAAAAACTGTTTTTT
V gene: TRBV28; D gene: TRBD1; J gene: TRBJ1-1; clone size: .; CDR3 length: 15; CDR3 protein: CASSSTGTGNTEAFF; CDR3 DNA: TGTGCCAGCAGTTCTACCGGGACAGGAAACACTGAAGCTTTCTTT
V gene: TRBV28; D gene: TRBD2; J gene: TRBJ2-1; clone size: once; CDR3 length: 14; CDR3 protein: CASSRTSGNNEQFF; CDR3 DNA: TGTGCCAGCAGCCGGACTAGCGGGAACAATGAGCAGTTCTTC
V gene: TRBV28; D gene: .; J gene: TRBJ1-1; clone size: few; CDR3 length: 12; CDR3 protein: CASSYPSREAFF; CDR3 DNA: TGTGCCAGCAGTTATCCCTCCCGGGAAGCTTTCTTT
V gene: TRBV4-1; D gene: TRBD1; J gene: TRBJ2-3; clone size: once; CDR3 length: 17; CDR3 protein: CASSQVLVPGGFDTQYF; CDR3 DNA: TGCGCCAGCAGCCAAGTGTTGGTGCCAGGGGGCTTCGATACGCAGTATTTT
V gene: TRBV7-3; D gene: TRBD2; J gene: TRBJ2-5; clone size: once; CDR3 length: 15; CDR3 protein: CASSLGTSGRETQYF; CDR3 DNA: TGTGCCAGCAGCTTAGGGACTAGCGGTCGGGAGACCCAGTACTTC
V gene: TRBV5-1; D gene: .; J gene: TRBJ2-5; clone size: .; CDR3 length: 15; CDR3 protein: CASSLVPGKGETQYF; CDR3 DNA: TGCGCCAGCAGCTTGGTCCCAGGGAAAGGGGAGACCCAGTACTTC